This T cell receptor beta chain stems from a study of T cells after yellow fever vaccination. Overall study context: Fractions of limited cellularity were prepared by means of SMART-Seq v4 Ultra Low Input.

Germline V gene lookup returns CDR1 DFQATT and CDR2 SNEGSKA (reference sequence). The CDR3 is made up of 11 amino acids. V was clipped by 2 bases and J by 4 bases, with 4 bases between them. For TCR, cDNA came from 5'RACE template switching, which added a universal primer site and UMIs. A single record per CDR3 protein comes from TCRdb applying MiXCR to the 5' RACE reads. Of roughly 110,000 distinct CDR3 sequences in the sample, 8.4% are singletons; the top ten hold roughly 23%. Ten or more counts support this clonotype. Its antigen remains unknown. Study-wide findings and caveats: One caveat is that FACS-sorted repertoires could contain abundant clonotypes contaminating from the bulk population. The secondary T-cell response peaked on day 5, not day 15, but was weaker.

The TCR comes from a man aged 25 to 40 who received the YFV17D yellow fever vaccine. The J gene is TRBJ2-3, the V gene TRBV20-1; no firm D call. The sample was CD8+ T cells sorted from PBMCs, taken 45 days after the yellow fever booster vaccination. DNA of the CDR3: TGCAGTGCTAGATTTGCAGATACGCAGTATTTT. It encodes CSARFADTQYF.